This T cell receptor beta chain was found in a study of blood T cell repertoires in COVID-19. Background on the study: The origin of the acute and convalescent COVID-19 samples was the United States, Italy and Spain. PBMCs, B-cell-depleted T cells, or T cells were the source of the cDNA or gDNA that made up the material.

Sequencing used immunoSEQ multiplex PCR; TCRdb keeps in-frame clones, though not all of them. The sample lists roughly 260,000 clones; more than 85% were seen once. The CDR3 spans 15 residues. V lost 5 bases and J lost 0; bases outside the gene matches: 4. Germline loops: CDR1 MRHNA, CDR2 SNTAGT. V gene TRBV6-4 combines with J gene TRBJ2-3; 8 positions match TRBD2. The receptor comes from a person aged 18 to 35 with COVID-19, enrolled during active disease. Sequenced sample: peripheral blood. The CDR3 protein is CASSFASGSTDTQYF. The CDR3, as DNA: TGTGCCAGCAGTTTCGCTAGCGGGAGCACAGATACGCAGTATTTT.